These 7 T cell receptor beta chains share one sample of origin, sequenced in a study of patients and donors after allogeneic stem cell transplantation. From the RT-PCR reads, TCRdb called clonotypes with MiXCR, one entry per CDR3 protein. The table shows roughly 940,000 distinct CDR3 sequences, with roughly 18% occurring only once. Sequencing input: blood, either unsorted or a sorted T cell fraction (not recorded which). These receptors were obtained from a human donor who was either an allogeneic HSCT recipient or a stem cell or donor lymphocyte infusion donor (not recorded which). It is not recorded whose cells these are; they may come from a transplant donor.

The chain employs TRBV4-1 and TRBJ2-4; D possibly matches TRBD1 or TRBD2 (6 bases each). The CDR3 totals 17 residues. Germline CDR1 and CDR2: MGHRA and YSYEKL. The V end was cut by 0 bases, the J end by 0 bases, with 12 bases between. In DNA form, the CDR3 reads TGCGCCAGCAGCCAAGATGAGAGGGGGGCAGCCAAAAACATTCAGTACTTC. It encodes CASSQDERGAAKNIQYF.

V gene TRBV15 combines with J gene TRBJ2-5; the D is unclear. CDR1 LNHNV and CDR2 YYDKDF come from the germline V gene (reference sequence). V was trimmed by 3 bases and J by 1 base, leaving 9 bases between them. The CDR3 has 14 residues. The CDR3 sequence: CATSRVAAQETQYF. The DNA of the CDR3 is TGTGCCACCAGCAGGGTGGCGGCCCAAGAGACCCAGTACTTC.

In DNA form, the CDR3 reads TGTGCCAGCAGCCGGGACACCGGTAACAATCAGCCCCAGCATTTT. It yields the protein CASSRDTGNNQPQHF. The chain carries TRBV12-3 or TRBV12-4 and TRBJ1-5; D is possibly TRBD1 (6 bases). This CDR3 comprises 15 residues. V lost 6 bases, J lost 3 bases, and 15 bases lay in between.

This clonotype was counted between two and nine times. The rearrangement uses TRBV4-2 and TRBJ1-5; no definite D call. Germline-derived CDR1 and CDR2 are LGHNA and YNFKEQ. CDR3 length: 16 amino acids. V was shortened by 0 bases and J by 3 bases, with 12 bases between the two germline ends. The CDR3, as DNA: TGTGCCAGCAGCCAAGACCATGGCCTGATCAATCAGCCCCAGCATTTT. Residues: CASSQDHGLINQPQHF.

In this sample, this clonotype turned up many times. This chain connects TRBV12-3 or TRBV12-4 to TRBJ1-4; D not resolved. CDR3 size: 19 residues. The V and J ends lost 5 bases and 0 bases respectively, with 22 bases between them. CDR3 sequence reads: CASSPWRPGRPPTNEKLFF. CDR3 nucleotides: TGTGCCAGCAGTCCATGGCGGCCAGGTCGACCCCCAACTAATGAAAAACTGTTTTTT.

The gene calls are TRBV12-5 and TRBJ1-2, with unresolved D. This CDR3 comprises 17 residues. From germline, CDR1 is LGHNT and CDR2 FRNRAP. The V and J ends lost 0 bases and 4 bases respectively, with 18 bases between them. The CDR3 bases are TGTGCTAGTGGTTTGGTGGGTCCCGCACCCTCCTCCTATGGCTACACCTTC. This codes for CASGLVGPAPSSYGYTF. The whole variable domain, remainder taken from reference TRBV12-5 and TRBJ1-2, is DARVTQTPRHKVTEMGQEVTMRCQPILGHNTVFWYRQTMMQGLELLAYFRNRAPLDDSGMPKDRFSAEMPDATLATLKIQPSEPRDSAVYFCASGLVGPAPSSYGYTFGSGTRLTVV.

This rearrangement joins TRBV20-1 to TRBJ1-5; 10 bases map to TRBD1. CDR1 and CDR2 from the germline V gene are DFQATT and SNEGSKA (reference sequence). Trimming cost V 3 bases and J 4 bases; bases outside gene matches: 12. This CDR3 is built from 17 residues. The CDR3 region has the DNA TGCAGTGCTAGGGCTTACGGGACAGGGGCCCTAAATCAGCCCCAGCATTTT. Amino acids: CSARAYGTGALNQPQHF.